These 30 T cell receptor beta chains originate from one sample sequenced in a study of beta chain features in type 1 diabetes. Study-wide findings and caveats: Within each of all four CD4+ subsets, Type 1 diabetes patients had TCRB CDR3s that were moderately but significantly shorter.

These receptors' targets are unknown. Sequenced material consisted of expressed TCRB transcripts (all of the isolated RNA was reverse transcribed). TCRdb's copy holds only in-frame clones and misses some; the assay was immunoSEQ multiplex PCR. Among about 400,000 clones listed, around 13% were seen once. The sample was naive CD4+ T cells from blood. All receptors derive from a woman under 30 with type 1 diabetes.

The rearrangement joins TRBV7-3 to TRBJ2-5; tentatively, D is TRBD2 (6 bases). The V gene lost 2 bases and the J gene lost 5 bases, with 12 bases spanning the gap. Germline lookup yields CDR1 SGHTA and CDR2 FQGTGA. This CDR3 is 14 amino acids long. The CDR3 is CASSLFGLAETQYF. CDR3 bases: TGTGCCAGCAGCTTATTTGGCCTAGCGGAGACCCAGTACTTC.

As concerns this clone: This specimen includes other DNA sequences encoding the same CDR3. The V and J genes are TRBV5-1 and TRBJ2-7; TRBD1 matches 7 bases. The ends lost 4 bases at V and 4 bases at J; junction bases unmatched: 2. The CDR3 is 12 amino acids. Germline V lookup: CDR1 SGHRS, CDR2 YFSETQ. For the CDR3, the DNA is TGCGCCAGCAGCCGGGACAGATACGAGCAGTACTTC. Encoded protein: CASSRDRYEQYF.

The chain recombines TRBV9 with TRBJ1-2; weak D call: TRBD1 (6 bases). The CDR3 length is 12 residues. CDR1 is SGDLS and CDR2 is YYNGEE in the germline V gene. Trimming removed 4 bases from V and 8 bases from J, with 12 bases in between. The CDR3 region is CASSPTRGGYTF. The CDR3 nucleotides read TGTGCCAGCAGCCCGACAAGGGGGGGCTACACCTTC.

The chain employs TRBV5-4 and TRBJ2-1; 7 bases fit TRBD2. CDR3 length equals 15 residues. After removal of 6 bases from V and 1 base from J, the junction contained 7 bases not matched to a gene. Germline-derived CDR1 and CDR2 are SGHNT and YYREEE (reference sequence). The CDR3 nucleotides read TGTGCCAGCAAGCGGGGTGAGCTGTCCTACAATGAGCAGTTCTTC. It yields the protein CASKRGELSYNEQFF. Full variable domain (missing parts from reference TRBV5-4 and TRBJ2-1): ETGVTQSPTHLIKTRGQQVTLRCSSQSGHNTVSWYQQALGQGPQFIFQYYREEENGRGNFPPRFSGLQFPNYSSELNVNALELDDSALYLCASKRGELSYNEQFFGPGTRLTVL.

This clone occurred a few times. This chain joins TRBV11-2 and TRBJ2-7; 7 bases agree with TRBD1. V lost 2 bases to trimming and J lost 4 bases; unmatched junction nucleotides: 20. The CDR3 has 19 residues. The germline V gene encodes CDR1 SGHAT and CDR2 FQNNGV. As DNA, the CDR3 is TGTGCCAGCAGCTTACGGTTTCTGGGCGGGCCGGGACAGTCTTACGAGCAGTACTTC. Its translation: CASSLRFLGGPGQSYEQYF.

This clone was recorded a few times. V gene TRBV4-1 combines with J gene TRBJ1-6, with 7 positions matching TRBD1. The CDR3 runs 16 residues. J lost 9 bases, V lost 2 bases, and 10 bases had no gene match. Germline V gives CDR1 MGHRA, CDR2 YSYEKL. The CDR3 DNA reads TGCGCCAGCAGCCAACCGACAGGGCGCATCGGTTCACCCCTCCACTTT. This gives the protein CASSQPTGRIGSPLHF.

This clone was found a few times. The genes are TRBV28 and TRBJ2-7; 10 bases fit TRBD2. This CDR3 region has 15 residues. The V and J ends lost 5 bases and 7 bases, in that order; junction bases with no gene match: 11. CDR1 MDHEN and CDR2 SYDVKM come from the germline V gene. As DNA, the CDR3 is TGTGCCAGCAGTCCTCACAGCGGGAGGGGGGAGGAGCAGTACTTC. This codes for CASSPHSGRGEEQYF. The full variable domain, rest sourced from reference TRBV28 and TRBJ2-7, is DVKVTQSSRYLVKRTGEKVFLECVQDMDHENMFWYRQDPGLGLRLIYFSYDVKMKEKGDIPEGYSVSREKKERFSLILESASTNQTSMYLCASSPHSGRGEEQYFGPGTRLTVT.

V usage is TRBV27 and J usage is TRBJ2-5; D is perhaps TRBD1 (5 bases). This CDR3 has 16 residues. Trimming stripped 4 bases from V and 4 bases from J, with 19 bases between. CDR1 and CDR2 from the germline V gene are MNHEY and SMNVEV (reference sequence). CDR3 nucleotides: TGTGCCAGCAGTTATGTTGATTCAGGGTACCCAGAGACCCAGTACTTC. Its translation is CASSYVDSGYPETQYF.

This chain joins TRBV18 and TRBJ1-5, with D maybe TRBD1 (5 bases). From germline, CDR1 is KGHSH and CDR2 LQKENI. The CDR3 spans 17 residues. Trimming removed 2 bases at V and 3 bases at J, with 17 bases between. CDR3 bases: TGTGCCAGCTCACCATTCACAGGAGGAGGGATCAATCAGCCCCAGCATTTT. Translated, it gives CASSPFTGGGINQPQHF.

V is TRBV7-9 and J is TRBJ2-5; D is undetermined. The DNA end is more similar to TRBJ2-7, so the J call may be wrong. There are 11 residues in the CDR3. Germline V gene sequence: CDR1 SEHNR, CDR2 FQNEAQ (reference sequence). As DNA, the CDR3 is TGTGCCAGCAGCTACCGCTACGAGCAGTACTTC. Encoded protein: CASSYRYEQYF.

The chain is built from TRBV5-1 and TRBJ2-2; 8 bases line up with TRBD1. The CDR3 totals 15 residues. Trimming took 4 bases from V and 1 from J; bases not matched to a gene: 3. Germline V gene lookup returns CDR1 SGHRS and CDR2 YFSETQ. The CDR3 DNA is TGCGCCAGCAGCACCGGGACAGGGAACACCGGGGAGCTGTTTTTT. It yields the protein CASSTGTGNTGELFF.

This clone was found a few times. The chain couples TRBV29-1 to TRBJ2-7, with 7 bases lining up with TRBD1. Losses at the gene ends were 7 bases for V and 4 bases for J; bases not matched to a gene: 7. The CDR3 sequence is 12 residues long. Germline-derived CDR1 and CDR2 are SQVTM and ANQGSEA. For the CDR3, the DNA is TGCAGCGCCGGGACAGTAGGTTACGAGCAGTACTTC. Amino acids: CSAGTVGYEQYF.

The V call is TRBV28, the J call TRBJ2-6, with TRBD1 matching over 8 bases. V gave up 4 bases and J gave up 0 bases; unmatched junction bases: 8. The CDR3 totals 18 residues. Germline CDR1 is MDHEN and CDR2 is SYDVKM. CDR3 in amino acids: CASSSTRDRISGANVLTF. CDR3 bases: TGTGCCAGCAGTTCCACTCGGGACAGGATCTCTGGGGCCAACGTCCTGACTTTC.

The CDR3 nucleotides are TGTGCCAGCAGCAAAGGGGGACTAGCGGTGACCTACGAGCAGTACTTC. Amino acids: CASSKGGLAVTYEQYF. The V and J genes are TRBV21-1 and TRBJ2-7; TRBD2, the D gene given by the table, was not confirmed from the DNA. TRBV21-1 is flagged as a pseudogene. This CDR3 region has 16 residues.

This clone has only a few counts. V and J are TRBV21-1 and TRBJ2-1; the table's D gene call, TRBD2, was not cross checked with the DNA. TRBV21-1 is shown as a pseudogene. The length of the CDR3 is 16 residues. The CDR3 DNA reads as TGTGCCAGCAGCAAAGTCCCTGGAGACTCCTACAATGAGCAGTTCTTC. Its protein product is CASSKVPGDSYNEQFF.

In this sample, this clone turned up a few times. The chain employs TRBV7-9 and TRBJ1-5; D not certain. The CDR3 is 12 amino acids. The germline V gene has CDR1 SEHNR and CDR2 FQNEAQ (reference sequence). Trimming removed 7 bases from V and 1 base from J, with 5 bases in between. Here the CDR3 DNA reads TGTGCCAGCACCTCCAGCAATCAGCCCCAGCATTTT. Translating gives CASTSSNQPQHF.

This clone was seen only a few times. V gene TRBV11-2 combines with J gene TRBJ2-5; 7 bases line up with TRBD1. The germline V gene has CDR1 SGHAT and CDR2 FQNNGV. This CDR3 has 14 amino acids. The V and J ends lost 5 bases and 5 bases, in that order; junction bases with no gene match: 8. The CDR3 protein is CASSLDRVGETQYF. The CDR3 DNA reads as TGTGCCAGCAGCCTCGACAGGGTGGGTGAGACCCAGTACTTC.

This clone was observed a handful of times. The chain is built from TRBV30 and TRBJ1-1; tentative D call: TRBD1 (5 bases). This CDR3 has 12 residues. CDR1 GTSNPN and CDR2 SVGIG come from the germline V gene (reference sequence). Trimming pared 7 bases from V and 8 bases from J, leaving 17 bases between. The CDR3 loop reads CASTTYGGEAFF. In DNA, the CDR3 is TGTGCCTCAACTACGTACGGGGGAGAAGCTTTCTTT.

This clone has only a few counts. The chain has TRBV5-1 and TRBJ2-3; D possibly corresponds to TRBD2 (6 bases). This CDR3 is 16 amino acids long. V lost 1 base to trimming and J lost 4 bases, with 16 bases between them. The germline V gene has CDR1 SGHRS and CDR2 YFSETQ. CDR3 amino acids: CASSLRAGLPADTQYF. CDR3 sequence (DNA): TGCGCCAGCAGCTTGCGGGCGGGGCTCCCGGCAGATACGCAGTATTTT.

The DNA for the CDR3 is TGCGCCAGCAGCCCCTGGTACGGGGTCTCCTACAATGAGCAGTTCTTC. It codes for CASSPWYGVSYNEQFF. The rearrangement links TRBV4-3 to TRBJ2-1, with D possibly matching TRBD2 (5 bases). Germline V gene sequence: CDR1 LGHNA, CDR2 YSLEER. The length of the CDR3 is 16 residues. Deletions cut 4 bases from V and 0 bases from J, with 13 bases between.

This clone was found a few times. The V and J genes are TRBV28 and TRBJ1-2; 8 positions match TRBD1. The ends lost 5 bases at V and 10 bases at J; junction bases unmatched: 15. The CDR3 consists of 15 residues. Germline V gene lookup returns CDR1 MDHEN and CDR2 SYDVKM. For the CDR3, the DNA is TGTGCCAGCAGTCCATCCGATAGGGGACAGGAGCTCTACACCTTC. Residues: CASSPSDRGQELYTF.

This clone has more than one count but fewer than ten. The V and J genes are TRBV7-8 and TRBJ1-5; D ambiguous. The germline V gene has CDR1 SGHVS and CDR2 FQNEAQ. V dropped 1 base and J dropped 4 bases, with 5 bases sitting between them. The CDR3 has 13 amino acids. The CDR3, as DNA: TGTGCCAGCAGCTTAGGCGAAAATCAGCCCCAGCATTTT. Protein sequence: CASSLGENQPQHF.

A few counts support this clone. The rearrangement links TRBV7-2 to TRBJ2-3; possibly TRBD2 for D (5 bases). Germline V lookup: CDR1 SGHTA, CDR2 FQGNSA. CDR3 length: 16 residues. V was clipped by 1 base and J by 4 bases, with 15 bases between them. Here the CDR3 reads CASSLVGLAGADTQYF. The CDR3 DNA sequence: TGTGCCAGCAGCTTAGTCGGCCTAGCCGGAGCAGATACGCAGTATTTT.

The chain employs TRBV15 and TRBJ1-1, with D possibly TRBD1 on 6 matching bases. V was clipped by 1 base and J by 5 bases, with 17 bases between them. This CDR3 has 16 amino acids. CDR1 is LNHNV, CDR2 YYDKDF, per germline (reference sequence). CDR3 DNA: TGTGCCACCAGCAGAGCCTGGGGCGGGGGGCGGACTGAAGCTTTCTTT. The encoded protein is CATSRAWGGGRTEAFF.

The V and J genes are TRBV6-6 and TRBJ1-5; tentatively, D is TRBD1 (5 bases). The V gene lost 4 bases and the J gene lost 0 bases, with 7 bases spanning the gap. This CDR3 region has 14 residues. Germline V gene data show CDR1 as MNHNY and CDR2 as SVGAGI (reference sequence). Here the CDR3 DNA reads TGTGCCAGCAGTTCTCAGGGTAGCAATCAGCCCCAGCATTTT. Its protein is CASSSQGSNQPQHF.

This chain links TRBV2 with TRBJ2-7; tentative D call: TRBD2 (7 bases). This CDR3 has 15 residues. In germline, CDR1 is SNHLY, CDR2 FYNNEI. V lost 6 bases and J 7 bases, leaving 22 bases between the germline ends. The CDR3 loop is CASRVRTVGTMEQYF. CDR3 sequence (DNA): TGTGCCAGCAGGGTTCGGACAGTAGGGACTATGGAGCAGTACTTC. The whole variable domain, filled in from reference TRBV2 and TRBJ2-7, reads EPEVTQTPSHQVTQMGQEVILRCVPISNHLYFYWYRQILGQKVEFLVSFYNNEISEKSEIFDDQFSVERPDGSNFTLKIRSTKLEDSAMYFCASRVRTVGTMEQYFGPGTRLTVT.

With respect to this clone: The sample holds other DNA sequences that translate to the same CDR3. V gene TRBV5-1 combines with J gene TRBJ2-5; TRBD1 matches 7 bases. The CDR3 contains 13 residues. Germline assignment: CDR1 SGHRS and CDR2 YFSETQ. J was trimmed by 2 bases and V by 4 bases; bases with no gene match: 2. CDR3 sequence (DNA): TGCGCCAGCAGCCTGGGACAGCAAGAGACCCAGTACTTC. It yields the protein CASSLGQQETQYF.

In regard to this clone: Other nucleotide sequences in the sample specify the same CDR3. The V and J genes are TRBV9 and TRBJ2-7; a weak D match, TRBD2 (5 bases). CDR1 SGDLS and CDR2 YYNGEE come from the germline V gene. CDR3 length: 13 amino acids. The V end lost 0 bases, the J end lost 7 bases, and 11 bases lay between the germline ends. The CDR3 DNA is TGTGCCAGCAGCGTAGCTACCGGAGGAGAGCAGTACTTC. Its protein product is CASSVATGGEQYF.

This clone occurred a few times. This chain joins TRBV7-2 and TRBJ1-2; TRBD1 matches 10 bases. CDR1 and CDR2 from the germline V gene are SGHTA and FQGNSA. Losses at the gene ends were 8 bases for V and 6 bases for J; bases not matched to a gene: 15. This CDR3 contains 16 residues. CDR3 nucleotides: TGTGCCAGCGGGCGTCGGGACAGGGGAAGGTTGGATGGCTACACCTTC. This codes for CASGRRDRGRLDGYTF.

The rearrangement joins TRBV7-9 to TRBJ1-4, with D possibly TRBD1 on 5 matching bases. The germline V gene encodes CDR1 SEHNR and CDR2 FQNEAQ (reference sequence). The V end was cut by 8 bases, the J end by 1 base, with 11 bases between. This CDR3 is built from 14 residues. CDR3: CASVRRGTNEKLFF. DNA of the CDR3: TGTGCCAGCGTGAGAAGGGGAACTAATGAAAAACTGTTTTTT.